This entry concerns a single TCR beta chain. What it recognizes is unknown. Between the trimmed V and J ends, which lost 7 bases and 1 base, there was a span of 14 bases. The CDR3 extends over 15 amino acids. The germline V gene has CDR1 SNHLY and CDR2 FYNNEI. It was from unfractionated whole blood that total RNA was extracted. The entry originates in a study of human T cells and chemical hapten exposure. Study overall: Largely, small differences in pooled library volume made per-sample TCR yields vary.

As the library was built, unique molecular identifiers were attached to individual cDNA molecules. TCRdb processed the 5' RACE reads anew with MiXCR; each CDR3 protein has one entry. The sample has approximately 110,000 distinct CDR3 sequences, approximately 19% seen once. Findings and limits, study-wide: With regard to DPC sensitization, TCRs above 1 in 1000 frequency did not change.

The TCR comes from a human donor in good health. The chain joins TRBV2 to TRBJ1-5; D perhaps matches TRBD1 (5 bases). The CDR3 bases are TGTGCCAGCATGGCCGGGGGGAAAAGCAATCAGCCCCAGCATTTT. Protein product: CASMAGGKSNQPQHF.